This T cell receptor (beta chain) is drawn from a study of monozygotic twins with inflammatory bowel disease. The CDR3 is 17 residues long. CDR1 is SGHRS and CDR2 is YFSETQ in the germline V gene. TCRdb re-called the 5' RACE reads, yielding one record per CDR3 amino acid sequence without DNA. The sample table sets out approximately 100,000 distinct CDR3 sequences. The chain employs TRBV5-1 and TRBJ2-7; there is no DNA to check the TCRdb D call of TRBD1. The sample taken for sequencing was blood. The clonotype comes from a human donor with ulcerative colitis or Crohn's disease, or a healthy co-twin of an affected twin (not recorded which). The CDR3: CASSFTRAGTGMYEQYF.